The 10 T cell receptor beta chains presented below share a single source sample, sequenced in a study of cytomegalovirus exposure and HLA in healthy donors (dated by TCRdb to the late 2010s). Library preparation employed the immunoSEQ multiplex PCR assay. For the multiplex PCR, a mixture combining 60 forward primers for TCR Vbeta segments and 13 reverse primers for TCR Jbeta segments was used. Not all clones reach the TCRdb copy of this immuneACCESS table, which keeps in-frame sequences only. Checked studies attribute under half of the gap to unresolved V genes and leave the rest unexplained. This sample lists about 200,000 clones; about three quarters were detected once. The ten largest account for 1.1% of the sample. Material for sequencing was PBMCs. These receptors all come from a woman between 40 and 50 years old in good health and CMV-seronegative.

The genes are TRBV5-1 and TRBJ1-2, with D perhaps TRBD1 (6 bases). The CDR3 runs to 14 residues. Deletions cut 3 bases from V and 4 bases from J, with 13 bases between. Germline lookup yields CDR1 SGHRS and CDR2 YFSETQ. This CDR3 is CASSSMTGSYGYTF. The CDR3 DNA reads TGCGCCAGCAGCTCGATGACAGGTAGCTATGGCTACACCTTC.

This clone has a handful of counts. The chain carries TRBV4-1 and TRBJ1-3; maybe TRBD1 (6 bases). The CDR3 length is 15 residues. V shed 5 bases and J shed 4 bases, with 15 bases lying between them. Germline CDR1 and CDR2: MGHRA and YSYEKL. CDR3 sequence: CASSSTGLYGNTIYF. In nucleotides, the CDR3 is TGCGCCAGCAGCTCAACAGGGCTTTACGGAAACACCATATATTTT.

V is TRBV6-5 and J is TRBJ1-2; TRBD1 is a possible D gene (5 bases). The germline V and J ends were trimmed by 0 bases and 8 bases, with 13 bases remaining between them. CDR1 MNHEY and CDR2 SVGAGI come from the germline V gene. The length of the CDR3 is 14 residues. This CDR3 is CASSYSNQGGGYTF. In DNA, the CDR3 is TGTGCCAGCAGTTACTCTAATCAGGGAGGCGGCTACACCTTC.

The V gene is TRBV9, the J gene TRBJ1-2; no clear D gene. Trimming left V 1 base short and J 8 bases short, with 33 bases between. The V gene's germline CDR1 is SGDLS and CDR2 YYNGEE. This CDR3 has 20 amino acids. Written as DNA, the CDR3 is TGTGCCAGCAGCGTAACCCCCTACCCCCCTATTATTGGAGACGGCGCCGGCTACACCTTC. As protein: CASSVTPYPPIIGDGAGYTF. The full variable domain, rest sourced from reference TRBV9 and TRBJ1-2, is DSGVTQTPKHLITATGQRVTLRCSPRSGDLSVYWYQQSLDQGLQFLIQYYNGEERAKGNILERFSAQQFPDLHSELNLSSLELGDSALYFCASSVTPYPPIIGDGAGYTFGSGTRLTVV.

V and J are TRBV15 and TRBJ2-1, with 10 bases fitting TRBD2. J lost 7 bases, V lost 5 bases, and 11 bases had no gene match. The CDR3 totals 16 residues. Per germline, CDR1 LNHNV and CDR2 YYDKDF (reference sequence). The DNA of the CDR3 is TGTGCCACCAGCGGCAGACCGGGACTAGCGTTGAATGAGCAGTTCTTC. Residues: CATSGRPGLALNEQFF. The variable domain in full, with the rest retrieved from reference TRBV15 and TRBJ2-1, is DAMVIQNPRYQVTQFGKPVTLSCSQTLNHNVMYWYQQKSSQAPKLLFHYYDKDFNNEADTPDNFQSRRPNTSFCFLDIRSPGLGDTAMYLCATSGRPGLALNEQFFGPGTRLTVL.

The J gene is TRBJ1-1, the V gene TRBV4-2; tentative D call: TRBD1 (5 bases). With 5 bases removed from V and 1 base from J, the gap between germline ends came to 11 bases. CDR3 size: 14 residues. Germline V lookup: CDR1 LGHNA, CDR2 YNFKEQ. CDR3 sequence: CASSLGEGNTEAFF. The CDR3 coding sequence is TGTGCCAGCAGCTTAGGGGAGGGGAACACTGAAGCTTTCTTT.

This rearrangement joins TRBV7-2 to TRBJ1-3; 8 bases align to TRBD1. From germline, CDR1 is SGHTA and CDR2 FQGNSA. The CDR3 contains 19 residues. V was clipped by 1 base and J by 0 bases; unmatched bases: 11. The CDR3 sequence: CASSLGGGTGNPSGNTIYF. CDR3 bases: TGTGCCAGCAGCTTAGGGGGGGGGACAGGCAATCCCTCTGGAAACACCATATATTTT.

As regards this clone: Its ends do not fully match the called genes, so a read error is possible. V gene TRBV30 combines with J gene TRBJ2-7; D not certain. In germline, CDR1 is GTSNPN, CDR2 SVGIG (reference sequence). The CDR3 is 11 residues long. The CDR3 region is CAWSFSHEQYF. Written as DNA, the CDR3 is TGTGCCTGGAGTTTCTCCCACGAGCAGTACTTC. Complete variable domain (other parts from reference TRBV30 and TRBJ2-7): SQTIHQWPATLVQPVGSPLSLECTVEGTSNPNLYWYRQAAGRGLQLLFYSVGIGQISSEVPQNLSASRPQDRQFILSSKKLLLSDSGFYLCAWSFSHEQYFGPGTRLTVT.

This clone was observed a few times. The rearrangement links TRBV6-1 to TRBJ2-1; 7 bases are a match to TRBD2. The CDR3 is made up of 15 amino acids. With V trimmed by 3 bases and J by 3 bases, 5 bases remained unmatched. Germline CDR1 MNHNS, CDR2 SASEGT. The CDR3 here is CASSDGLESYNEQFF. CDR3 DNA sequence: TGTGCCAGCAGTGACGGACTAGAGAGCTACAATGAGCAGTTCTTC.

This chain uses TRBV30 with TRBJ1-1; tentative D call: TRBD1 (6 bases). Trimming removed 2 bases from V and 2 bases from J, with 12 bases in between. Germline-derived CDR1 and CDR2 are GTSNPN and SVGIG (reference sequence). The CDR3 runs to 14 residues. CDR3 coding DNA: TGTGCCTGGAGTACAGGGAGAGTTAACACTGAAGCTTTCTTT. Amino acid sequence: CAWSTGRVNTEAFF.